Listed here are 2 T cell receptor beta chains from one sample, sequenced in a study of cytomegalovirus exposure and HLA in healthy donors. Amplification used 60 Vbeta primers and 13 Jbeta primers. The assay was immunoSEQ multiplex PCR, and TCRdb's table has in-frame clones only and misses some. This table holds around 140,000 clones, approximately 78% found once. Sequencing was carried out using PBMCs. These TCRs come from a female donor in good health and CMV-seronegative.

This clone was recorded a few times. The CDR3 region has the DNA TGTGCCACTGGGAACCAGGGCACCGGGGAGCTGTTTTTT. It specifies CATGNQGTGELFF. The rearrangement uses TRBV6-6 and TRBJ2-2, with D tentatively TRBD1 (5 bases). The V end was cut by 10 bases, the J end by 4 bases, with 13 bases between. The germline V gene has CDR1 MNHNY and CDR2 SVGAGI (reference sequence). CDR3 size: 13 residues.

The V and J genes are TRBV5-1 and TRBJ1-4; TRBD1 aligns across 7 bases. The CDR3 extends over 14 amino acids. J was trimmed by 13 bases and V by 4 bases; bases with no gene match: 13. The germline V gene has CDR1 SGHRS and CDR2 YFSETQ. The CDR3 region has the DNA TGCGCCAGCAGCCCTTTGGACAGGTCCTATTCACTGTTTTTT. Protein product: CASSPLDRSYSLFF.